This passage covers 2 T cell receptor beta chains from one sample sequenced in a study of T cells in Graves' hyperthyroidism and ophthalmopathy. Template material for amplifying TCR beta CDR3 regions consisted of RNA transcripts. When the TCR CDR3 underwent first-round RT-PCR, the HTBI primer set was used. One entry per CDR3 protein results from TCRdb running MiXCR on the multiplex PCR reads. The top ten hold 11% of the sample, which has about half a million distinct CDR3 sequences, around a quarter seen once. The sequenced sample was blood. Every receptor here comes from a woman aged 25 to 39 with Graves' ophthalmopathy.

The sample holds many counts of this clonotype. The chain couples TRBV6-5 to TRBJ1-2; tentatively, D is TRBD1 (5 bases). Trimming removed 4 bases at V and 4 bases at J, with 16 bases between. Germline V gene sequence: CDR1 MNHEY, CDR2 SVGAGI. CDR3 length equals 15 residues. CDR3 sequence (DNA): TGTGCCAGCAGTTTCTCCCTGGCAGGGCTCTATGGCTACACCTTC. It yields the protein CASSFSLAGLYGYTF.

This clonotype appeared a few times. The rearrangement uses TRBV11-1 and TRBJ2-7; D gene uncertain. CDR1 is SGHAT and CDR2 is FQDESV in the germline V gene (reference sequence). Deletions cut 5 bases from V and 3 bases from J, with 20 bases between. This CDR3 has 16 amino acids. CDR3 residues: CASSTQILPSFYEQYF. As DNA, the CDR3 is TGTGCCAGCAGCACCCAGATCCTCCCTAGTTTCTACGAGCAGTACTTC.